Listed below are T cell receptor beta chains from one sample, sequenced in a study of spatial heterogeneity in lung cancer. TCRdb reprocessed the 5' RACE reads via MiXCR and lists one record per CDR3 protein. This table has around 92,000 distinct CDR3 sequences, 9.5% to 15% appearing once. Sequencing was performed on PBMCs, taken at surgery. The source of these receptors is a male donor with early-stage non-small cell lung cancer. The CDR3 runs from the conserved cysteine through the conserved F or W. D genes are given only for firm matches. The size of a clone is reported for some rows only, either as once, few or many, or as a class for expanded clones.

15,.,TRBJ1-5,TRBV19,.,CASSMGRDGNQPQHF,TGTGCCAGTAGTATGGGTAGGGATGGCAATCAGCCCCAGCATTTT
14,TRBD1,TRBJ1-1,TRBV10-3,few,CAISGTGPHTEAFF,TGTGCCATCAGTGGGACAGGGCCTCACACTGAAGCTTTCTTT
12,.,TRBJ2-5,TRBV20-1,.,CSARGVQETQYF,TGCAGTGCTAGAGGGGTACAAGAGACCCAGTACTTC
17,TRBD2,TRBJ2-2,TRBV5-1,few,CASSSLTSGRAVGELFF,TGCGCCAGCAGCTCCTTGACTAGCGGGAGGGCCGTCGGGGAGCTGTTTTTT
16,TRBD1,TRBJ2-6,TRBV10-2,few,CASFRDSSSGANVLTF,TGCGCCAGTTTCCGGGACAGCTCCTCTGGGGCCAACGTCCTGACTTTC
18,TRBD1,TRBJ2-5,TRBV7-3,many,CASSPHQGASSALETQYF,TGTGCCAGCAGCCCCCACCAGGGGGCCTCCTCCGCCCTTGAGACCCAGTACTTC
15,TRBD1,TRBJ2-2,TRBV28,many,CASTQVAQGAGELFF,TGTGCCAGCACTCAAGTAGCTCAGGGGGCCGGGGAGCTGTTTTTT
15,TRBD2,TRBJ2-1,TRBV7-2,.,CASSSRGSGGSGQFF,TGTGCCAGCAGCTCCCGGGGTAGCGGGGGCTCAGGGCAGTTCTTC
17,.,TRBJ1-1,TRBV3-1,many,CASSQDLSIPANTEAFF,TGTGCCAGCAGCCAAGATCTTTCGATCCCGGCGAACACTGAAGCTTTCTTT
15,.,TRBJ2-2,TRBV7-8,few,CASTPAFQNTGELFF,TGTGCCAGCACCCCAGCTTTCCAGAACACCGGGGAGCTGTTTTTT
11,.,TRBJ2-1,TRBV2,many,CASSSYNEQFF,TGTGCCAGCAGCTCCTACAATGAGCAGTTCTTC
15,.,TRBJ1-5,TRBV9,many,CASSAGSRGNQPQHF,TGTGCCAGCAGCGCCGGGTCCAGGGGAAATCAGCCCCAGCATTTT